Listed below are T cell receptor beta chains from one sample, sequenced in a study of T cell changes during pregnancy in multiple sclerosis. Profiling relied on immunoSEQ multiplex PCR, and the TCRdb table lists in-frame clones only, not all of them. This table has 55,000 to 70,000 clones, roughly 92% appearing once. This sample comprised CD8+ T cells from peripheral blood mononuclear cells, obtained in the third trimester of pregnancy. The receptor source for this set is a female donor in good health, enrolled as a control in a pregnancy study. Both conserved end residues are part of each CDR3. A D gene is named only where the DNA matches it firmly. The size of a clone is reported for some rows only, either as once, few or many, or as a class for expanded clones.

abundance | j_gene | d_gene | v_gene | CDR3aa | CDR3nt
- | TRBJ2-3 | TRBD2 | TRBV29-1 | CSDQPPGLYSTDTQYF | TGCAGCGACCAACCACCGGGACTATATTCCACAGATACGCAGTATTTT
- | TRBJ1-1 | TRBD1 | TRBV27 | CASSLGDSDTEAFF | TGTGCCAGCAGTTTGGGGGACAGTGACACTGAAGCTTTCTTT
- | TRBJ2-7 | TRBD1 | TRBV27 | CASSPDRSYEQYF | TGTGCCAGCAGCCCGGACAGGTCCTACGAGCAGTACTTC
- | TRBJ1-2 | TRBD1 | TRBV11-2 | CASSMTGVDNYGYTF | TGTGCCAGCAGTATGACAGGGGTTGATAACTATGGCTACACCTTC
- | TRBJ2-3 | TRBD2 | TRBV27 | CASSLAGAGYTQYF | TGTGCCAGCAGCTTAGCGGGGGCCGGCTATACGCAGTATTTT
once | TRBJ1-1 | - | TRBV27 | CASSPGDNTEAFF | TGTGCCAGCTCCCCGGGGGACAACACTGAAGCTTTCTTT
- | TRBJ2-7 | - | TRBV5-4 | CASSYGGPSYEQYF | TGTGCCAGCAGTTACGGGGGGCCCTCCTACGAGCAGTACTTC
- | TRBJ1-1 | TRBD1 | TRBV30 | CAWSVGGAGGSSEAFF | TGTGCCTGGAGTGTTGGAGGGGCAGGGGGTTCCAGTGAAGCTTTCTTT
- | TRBJ1-1 | - | TRBV9 | CASSGSMGGGWTEAFF | TGTGCCAGCAGCGGATCTATGGGAGGAGGGTGGACTGAAGCTTTCTTT
once | TRBJ2-1 | TRBD2 | TRBV27 | CASSFVGRGSYNEQFF | TGTGCCAGCAGTTTTGTAGGGAGGGGTTCCTACAATGAGCAGTTCTTC
- | TRBJ2-5 | - | TRBV29-1 | CSVVQRNQETQYF | TGCAGCGTCGTACAGAGAAACCAAGAGACCCAGTACTTC
- | TRBJ1-4 | - | TRBV7-9 | CASSQVGVNEKLFF | TGTGCCAGCAGCCAGGTCGGGGTTAATGAAAAACTGTTTTTT
- | TRBJ1-3 | - | TRBV5-5 | CASSPGDDSGNTIYF | TGTGCCAGCAGCCCAGGTGACGACTCTGGAAACACCATATATTTT
once | TRBJ2-7 | TRBD1 | TRBV7-6 | CASSLGRDSISEQYF | TGTGCCAGCAGCTTAGGACGGGACAGTATCAGCGAGCAGTACTTC